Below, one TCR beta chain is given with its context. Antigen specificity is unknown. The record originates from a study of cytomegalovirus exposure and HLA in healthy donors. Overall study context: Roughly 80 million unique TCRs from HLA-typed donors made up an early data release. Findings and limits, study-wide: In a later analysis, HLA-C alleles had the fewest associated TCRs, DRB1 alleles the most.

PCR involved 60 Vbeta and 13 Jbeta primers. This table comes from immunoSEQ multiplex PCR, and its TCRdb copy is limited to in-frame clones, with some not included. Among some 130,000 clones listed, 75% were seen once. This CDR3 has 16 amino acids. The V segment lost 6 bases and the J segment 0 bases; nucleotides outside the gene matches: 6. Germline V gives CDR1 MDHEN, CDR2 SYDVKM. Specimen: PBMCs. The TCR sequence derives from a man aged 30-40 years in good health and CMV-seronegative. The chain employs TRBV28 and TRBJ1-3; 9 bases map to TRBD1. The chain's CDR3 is CASRGQGLYSGNTIYF. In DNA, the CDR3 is TGTGCCAGCAGGGGACAGGGACTCTACTCTGGAAACACCATATATTTT.